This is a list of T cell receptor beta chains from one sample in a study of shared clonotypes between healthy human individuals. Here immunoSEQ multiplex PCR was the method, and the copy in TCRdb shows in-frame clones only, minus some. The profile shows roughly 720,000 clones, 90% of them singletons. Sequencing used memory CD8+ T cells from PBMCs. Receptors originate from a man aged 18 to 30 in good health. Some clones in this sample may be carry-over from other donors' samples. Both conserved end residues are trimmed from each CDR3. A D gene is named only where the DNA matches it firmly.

CDR3aa: ASSQGDRLNTEAF
len: 13
v_gene: TRBV4-1
d_gene: TRBD1

CDR3aa: ASSLLLAGGPRNEQF
len: 15
v_gene: TRBV11-2
d_gene: TRBD2

CDR3aa: ATSRGTSGSNEQF
len: 13
v_gene: TRBV15
d_gene: TRBD2

CDR3aa: SAIPALGTGELF
len: 12
v_gene: TRBV29-1
d_gene: NA

CDR3aa: ASSVAEGGQPQH
len: 12
v_gene: TRBV9
d_gene: NA

CDR3aa: ASSLSLTRVEQGAF
len: 14
v_gene: TRBV5-5
d_gene: TRBD1

CDR3aa: ASTYEVNYGYT
len: 11
v_gene: TRBV6-6
d_gene: NA

CDR3aa: ASSYLAGVRAEQF
len: 13
v_gene: TRBV28
d_gene: TRBD2

CDR3aa: ASSLSQWLETQY
len: 12
v_gene: TRBV28
d_gene: NA

CDR3aa: ASSSGRAGNEQF
len: 12
v_gene: TRBV13
d_gene: TRBD2

CDR3aa: ASSLAGWGGAASTDTQY
len: 17
v_gene: TRBV7-9
d_gene: TRBD2

CDR3aa: ASSLALRQGGNTEAF
len: 15
v_gene: TRBV7-9
d_gene: NA

CDR3aa: ASSWGVAYEQY
len: 11
v_gene: TRBV7-2
d_gene: NA

CDR3aa: ATRGISDTQY
len: 10
v_gene: TRBV28
d_gene: NA

CDR3aa: ASRIDGTWNTEAF
len: 13
v_gene: TRBV6-5
d_gene: NA

CDR3aa: ASRSTEGTQY
len: 10
v_gene: TRBV21-1
d_gene: NA

CDR3aa: ASSGSGFSGNTIY
len: 13
v_gene: TRBV7-8
d_gene: NA

CDR3aa: SAKPWEQF
len: 8
v_gene: TRBV20-1
d_gene: NA

CDR3aa: ASSEEEGKNTEAF
len: 13
v_gene: TRBV6-1
d_gene: NA

CDR3aa: ASTPPVGQEGSYEQY
len: 15
v_gene: TRBV7-9
d_gene: TRBD1

CDR3aa: ASSPPTGSSYNEQF
len: 14
v_gene: TRBV9
d_gene: TRBD1

CDR3aa: ASSLGIAGGVVAEAF
len: 15
v_gene: TRBV13
d_gene: NA

CDR3aa: ASSPAFAGDEQF
len: 12
v_gene: TRBV4-1
d_gene: NA

CDR3aa: ASSLRPSYEQY
len: 11
v_gene: TRBV19
d_gene: NA

CDR3aa: ASSIEDSTYEQY
len: 12
v_gene: TRBV19
d_gene: NA

CDR3aa: ASSLGRDLNEKLF
len: 13
v_gene: TRBV7-9
d_gene: NA

CDR3aa: ASSLTGTGGTGELF
len: 14
v_gene: TRBV9
d_gene: TRBD1

CDR3aa: ASSQALGSYEQY
len: 12
v_gene: TRBV4-3
d_gene: NA

CDR3aa: ASSLGGDREHYGYT
len: 14
v_gene: TRBV5-4
d_gene: TRBD1

CDR3aa: ASSEWDKMVTGELF
len: 14
v_gene: TRBV2
d_gene: NA

CDR3aa: ASSLGNREKLF
len: 11
v_gene: TRBV13
d_gene: NA

CDR3aa: ASSPRDRGWHGYT
len: 13
v_gene: TRBV14
d_gene: TRBD1

CDR3aa: ASSPTESTEAF
len: 11
v_gene: TRBV19
d_gene: NA

CDR3aa: ASSPESGNGPDTQY
len: 14
v_gene: TRBV27
d_gene: TRBD2

CDR3aa: ASSLDGPLDEQY
len: 12
v_gene: TRBV28
d_gene: NA

CDR3aa: ASSLGALAIEQF
len: 12
v_gene: TRBV13
d_gene: NA